These T cell receptor beta chains were read from a single sample in a study of blood T cell repertoires in COVID-19. Clones were sequenced by immunoSEQ multiplex PCR, and TCRdb holds only the in-frame ones, with some missing. Among about 120,000 clones listed, about 85% were seen once. Sequencing was done on a sample of peripheral blood. These receptors came from a man older than 75 with acute or convalescent COVID-19. Both conserved end residues are part of each CDR3. The D gene is left open where the match is weak. The size field is filled for only some rows; it gives once, few, many or a size class.

V gene: TRBV13
clone size: NA
J gene: TRBJ1-3
D gene: NA
CDR3 protein: CASSLAGAPGNTIYF
CDR3 DNA: TGTGCCAGCAGCTTAGCAGGGGCGCCAGGAAACACCATATATTTT

V gene: TRBV18
clone size: NA
J gene: TRBJ2-1
D gene: NA
CDR3 protein: CASSPPTAGRSYNEQFF
CDR3 DNA: TGTGCCAGCTCACCACCCACGGCGGGACGCTCCTACAATGAGCAGTTCTTC

V gene: TRBV7-6
clone size: NA
J gene: TRBJ2-1
D gene: TRBD2
CDR3 protein: CASRRASGSYNEQFF
CDR3 DNA: TGTGCCAGCAGGCGTGCTAGCGGGTCCTACAATGAGCAGTTCTTC

V gene: TRBV2
clone size: NA
J gene: TRBJ1-1
D gene: NA
CDR3 protein: CASRATVKDTEAFF
CDR3 DNA: TGTGCCAGCAGAGCGACGGTGAAGGACACTGAAGCTTTCTTT

V gene: TRBV7-2
clone size: NA
J gene: TRBJ2-1
D gene: TRBD2
CDR3 protein: CASSLASGSSYNEQFF
CDR3 DNA: TGTGCCAGCAGCTTGGCTAGCGGGAGCTCCTACAATGAGCAGTTCTTC

V gene: TRBV6-2/TRBV6-3
clone size: NA
J gene: TRBJ1-5
D gene: NA
CDR3 protein: CASSYRAGDQPQHF
CDR3 DNA: TGTGCCAGCAGTTACCGGGCGGGGGATCAGCCCCAGCATTTT

V gene: TRBV29-1
clone size: NA
J gene: TRBJ1-1
D gene: NA
CDR3 protein: CSVLRGGNTEAFF
CDR3 DNA: TGCAGCGTTTTGAGAGGAGGGAACACTGAAGCTTTCTTT

V gene: TRBV14
clone size: once
J gene: TRBJ2-1
D gene: TRBD2
CDR3 protein: CASSQVAGGRNYNEQFF
CDR3 DNA: TGTGCCAGCAGCCAAGTAGCGGGAGGACGCAATTACAATGAGCAGTTCTTC

V gene: TRBV21-1
clone size: NA
J gene: TRBJ1-5
D gene: NA
CDR3 protein: CASSKVQQGLDSNQPQHF
CDR3 DNA: TGTGCCAGCAGCAAAGTCCAACAGGGGCTGGATAGCAATCAGCCCCAGCATTTT

V gene: TRBV19
clone size: NA
J gene: TRBJ2-7
D gene: NA
CDR3 protein: CASSLREKNYEQYF
CDR3 DNA: TGTGCCAGTAGTTTACGGGAGAAGAACTACGAGCAGTACTTC

V gene: TRBV27
clone size: NA
J gene: TRBJ2-7
D gene: TRBD1
CDR3 protein: CASRTGGEYEQYF
CDR3 DNA: TGTGCCAGCAGGACAGGGGGCGAGTACGAGCAGTACTTC

V gene: TRBV7-2
clone size: NA
J gene: TRBJ1-2
D gene: TRBD1
CDR3 protein: CASSLYGTGVGYTF
CDR3 DNA: TGTGCCAGCAGCTTATACGGGACAGGGGTCGGCTACACCTTC

V gene: TRBV19
clone size: once
J gene: TRBJ2-5
D gene: NA
CDR3 protein: CASSPRTLGTQYF
CDR3 DNA: TGTGCCAGTAGTCCGAGGACATTGGGGACCCAGTACTTC

V gene: TRBV19
clone size: NA
J gene: TRBJ2-2
D gene: TRBD2
CDR3 protein: CASTTTRLARTGELFF
CDR3 DNA: TGTGCCAGTACCACGACCCGACTAGCGCGCACCGGGGAGCTGTTTTTT

V gene: TRBV7-9
clone size: NA
J gene: TRBJ1-2
D gene: TRBD1
CDR3 protein: CASSLTTGADYGYTF
CDR3 DNA: TGTGCCAGCAGCTTAACGACAGGGGCAGACTATGGCTACACCTTC

V gene: TRBV7-2
clone size: NA
J gene: TRBJ2-3
D gene: TRBD2
CDR3 protein: CASSRISGRGTDTQYF
CDR3 DNA: TGTGCCAGCAGCCGCATTAGCGGGAGAGGAACAGATACGCAGTATTTT

V gene: TRBV6-6
clone size: NA
J gene: TRBJ2-7
D gene: TRBD2
CDR3 protein: CASSYSQRETYEQYF
CDR3 DNA: TGTGCCAGCAGTTACTCCCAGCGGGAGACCTACGAGCAGTACTTC

V gene: TRBV19
clone size: NA
J gene: TRBJ1-5
D gene: TRBD1
CDR3 protein: CASSDTGGPYSNQPQHF
CDR3 DNA: TGTGCCAGTAGTGATACAGGGGGCCCTTATAGCAATCAGCCCCAGCATTTT

V gene: TRBV10-3
clone size: NA
J gene: TRBJ1-1
D gene: NA
CDR3 protein: CAISRQEMNTEAFF
CDR3 DNA: TGTGCCATCAGCCGACAGGAAATGAACACTGAAGCTTTCTTT

V gene: TRBV30
clone size: NA
J gene: TRBJ1-4
D gene: NA
CDR3 protein: CAWTAMTGKLFF
CDR3 DNA: TGTGCCTGGACCGCAATGACCGGGAAACTGTTTTTT

V gene: TRBV5-1
clone size: NA
J gene: TRBJ1-5
D gene: NA
CDR3 protein: CASSLEGDSNQPQHF
CDR3 DNA: TGCGCCAGCAGCTTAGAGGGAGATAGCAATCAGCCCCAGCATTTT

V gene: TRBV6-5
clone size: NA
J gene: TRBJ1-1
D gene: NA
CDR3 protein: CASTGYTEAFF
CDR3 DNA: TGTGCCAGCACGGGTTACACTGAAGCTTTCTTT

V gene: TRBV28
clone size: NA
J gene: TRBJ1-1
D gene: NA
CDR3 protein: CASRKGMNTEAFF
CDR3 DNA: TGTGCCAGCAGAAAGGGGATGAACACTGAAGCTTTCTTT

V gene: TRBV19
clone size: NA
J gene: TRBJ1-3
D gene: NA
CDR3 protein: CASSAGTASGNTIYF
CDR3 DNA: TGTGCCAGTAGTGCTGGAACAGCCTCTGGAAACACCATATATTTT

V gene: TRBV29-1
clone size: NA
J gene: TRBJ2-7
D gene: NA
CDR3 protein: CSVQGSYEQYF
CDR3 DNA: TGCAGCGTTCAGGGATCCTACGAGCAGTACTTC

V gene: TRBV6-1
clone size: few
J gene: TRBJ1-6
D gene: TRBD1
CDR3 protein: CASSEKQGANSPLHF
CDR3 DNA: TGTGCCAGCAGTGAAAAACAGGGGGCTAATTCACCCCTCCACTTT

V gene: TRBV5-4
clone size: NA
J gene: TRBJ2-2
D gene: TRBD1
CDR3 protein: CASSLVDRANTGELFF
CDR3 DNA: TGTGCCAGCAGCTTGGTAGACAGGGCGAACACCGGGGAGCTGTTTTTT

V gene: TRBV11-2
clone size: NA
J gene: TRBJ2-7
D gene: NA
CDR3 protein: CASSFAGDSYEQYF
CDR3 DNA: TGTGCCAGCAGCTTCGCAGGGGATTCCTACGAGCAGTACTTC

V gene: TRBV9
clone size: NA
J gene: TRBJ2-1
D gene: TRBD2
CDR3 protein: CASNGGSPYNEQFF
CDR3 DNA: TGTGCCAGCAACGGCGGGAGTCCCTACAATGAGCAGTTCTTC

V gene: TRBV18
clone size: NA
J gene: TRBJ2-5
D gene: NA
CDR3 protein: CASSVQYEETQYF
CDR3 DNA: TGTGCCAGCTCAGTGCAGTACGAAGAGACCCAGTACTTC

V gene: TRBV7-3
clone size: NA
J gene: TRBJ1-1
D gene: NA
CDR3 protein: CASKGGTGGAFF
CDR3 DNA: TGTGCCAGCAAGGGCGGGACTGGGGGAGCTTTCTTT

V gene: TRBV5-1
clone size: NA
J gene: TRBJ1-1
D gene: NA
CDR3 protein: CASSLENSLLTEAFF
CDR3 DNA: TGCGCCAGCAGCTTGGAGAACAGCCTACTCACTGAAGCTTTCTTT

V gene: TRBV7-9
clone size: NA
J gene: TRBJ1-2
D gene: TRBD1
CDR3 protein: CASSLAGQGAYGYTF
CDR3 DNA: TGTGCCAGCAGCTTAGCGGGACAGGGCGCCTATGGCTACACCTTC

V gene: TRBV2
clone size: NA
J gene: TRBJ2-7
D gene: NA
CDR3 protein: CASSWLQTHEQYF
CDR3 DNA: TGTGCCAGCAGTTGGCTGCAAACCCACGAGCAGTACTTC

V gene: TRBV2
clone size: few
J gene: TRBJ2-2
D gene: NA
CDR3 protein: CASISRGNTGELFF
CDR3 DNA: TGTGCCAGCATTAGTCGGGGTAACACCGGGGAGCTGTTTTTT

V gene: TRBV18
clone size: NA
J gene: TRBJ1-4
D gene: NA
CDR3 protein: CASSPRDTGNEKLFF
CDR3 DNA: TGTGCCAGCTCCCCCCGGGACACCGGGAATGAAAAACTGTTTTTT

V gene: TRBV7-3
clone size: NA
J gene: TRBJ2-1
D gene: NA
CDR3 protein: CASSSVADSYNEQFF
CDR3 DNA: TGTGCCAGCAGCTCAGTGGCGGACTCCTACAATGAGCAGTTCTTC

V gene: TRBV6-5
clone size: NA
J gene: TRBJ2-7
D gene: NA
CDR3 protein: CASSYYGAAYEQYF
CDR3 DNA: TGTGCCAGCAGTTACTATGGTGCGGCCTACGAGCAGTACTTC

V gene: TRBV7-9
clone size: once
J gene: TRBJ1-4
D gene: NA
CDR3 protein: CASSSRQSRPGEKLFF
CDR3 DNA: TGTGCCAGCAGCTCCCGACAGTCCCGGCCAGGGGAAAAACTGTTTTTT

V gene: TRBV29-1
clone size: NA
J gene: TRBJ2-1
D gene: TRBD2
CDR3 protein: CSVDRLAGGDEQFF
CDR3 DNA: TGCAGCGTTGACCGGCTAGCGGGAGGGGATGAGCAGTTCTTC

V gene: TRBV5-1
clone size: few
J gene: TRBJ1-4
D gene: NA
CDR3 protein: CASSLVEFRRGEKLFF
CDR3 DNA: TGCGCCAGCAGCTTGGTTGAGTTTAGAAGGGGTGAAAAACTGTTTTTT

V gene: TRBV10-3
clone size: NA
J gene: TRBJ2-2
D gene: NA
CDR3 protein: CAISATDTNTGELFF
CDR3 DNA: TGTGCCATCAGTGCAACGGACACAAACACCGGGGAGCTGTTTTTT

V gene: TRBV19
clone size: NA
J gene: TRBJ1-2
D gene: NA
CDR3 protein: CASSISPQGNYGYTF
CDR3 DNA: TGTGCCAGTAGTATCTCGCCACAGGGTAACTATGGCTACACCTTC

V gene: TRBV5-1
clone size: few
J gene: TRBJ2-2
D gene: NA
CDR3 protein: CASRTDTGELFF
CDR3 DNA: TGCGCCAGCCGGACAGACACCGGGGAGCTGTTTTTT

V gene: TRBV4-1
clone size: NA
J gene: TRBJ1-4
D gene: TRBD1
CDR3 protein: CASSQRQGAEKLFF
CDR3 DNA: TGCGCCAGCAGCCAGAGACAGGGTGCGGAAAAACTGTTTTTT

V gene: TRBV9
clone size: once
J gene: TRBJ1-5
D gene: TRBD1
CDR3 protein: CASSVVTGQGRQPQHF
CDR3 DNA: TGTGCCAGCAGCGTAGTTACAGGACAGGGTCGTCAGCCCCAGCATTTT